One sample yielded the 32 T cell receptor beta chains listed below, sequenced in a study of cytomegalovirus exposure and HLA in healthy donors. The PCR made use of 60 Vbeta and 13 Jbeta primers. Clones were read by immunoSEQ multiplex PCR, and TCRdb kept only the in-frame ones, dropping some. This table has about 200,000 clones, roughly 77% appearing once. Sequences were obtained from PBMCs. These receptors were collected from a male donor in good health and CMV-seropositive.

The V call is TRBV15, the J call TRBJ1-2; no definite D call. The CDR3 contains 13 residues. Trimming shortened V by 2 bases and J by 7 bases, and 11 bases separated the two germline ends. Germline loops: CDR1 LNHNV, CDR2 YYDKDF (reference sequence). The CDR3 loop reads CATSRPQSVGYTF. The CDR3 DNA reads TGTGCCACCAGCAGACCCCAGTCAGTTGGCTACACCTTC.

This chain connects TRBV5-1 to TRBJ2-3, with 11 nucleotides matching TRBD2. The CDR3 runs 16 residues. The germline V gene encodes CDR1 SGHRS and CDR2 YFSETQ. V lost 2 bases to trimming and J lost 2 bases; unmatched junction nucleotides: 4. CDR3 residues: CASSFLAGGATDTQYF. For the CDR3, the DNA is TGCGCCAGCAGCTTCTTAGCGGGGGGGGCCACAGATACGCAGTATTTT.

The chain is built from TRBV7-3 and TRBJ2-1; 9 nucleotides agree with TRBD2. The J segment lost 7 bases and the V segment lost 5 bases, leaving 6 bases of the junction unmatched. The CDR3 length is 14 residues. Germline-derived CDR1 and CDR2 are SGHTA and FQGTGA. CDR3 sequence: CASSLAGNGNEQFF. The DNA for the CDR3 is TGTGCCAGCAGCCTAGCGGGAAATGGAAATGAGCAGTTCTTC.

The chain couples TRBV2 to TRBJ2-5; D gene ambiguous. The CDR3 covers 11 residues. Trimming pared 6 bases from V and 3 bases from J, leaving 5 bases between. Germline V gene data show CDR1 as SNHLY and CDR2 as FYNNEI. The CDR3 here is CASSYKETQYF. Here the CDR3 DNA reads TGTGCCAGCAGCTATAAAGAGACCCAGTACTTC.

This clone was found once. The V and J genes are TRBV7-3 and TRBJ2-5, with D maybe TRBD2 (5 bases). Germline V CDR1 and CDR2: SGHTA, FQGTGA. The CDR3 runs to 13 residues. The V end was cut by 4 bases, the J end by 5 bases, with 11 bases between. For the CDR3, the DNA is TGTGCCAGCAGCTCGAATAGAGGGGAGACCCAGTACTTC. As protein: CASSSNRGETQYF. The full variable domain, with the rest looked up from reference TRBV7-3 and TRBJ2-5, is GAGVSQTPSNKVTEKGKYVELRCDPISGHTALYWYRQSLGQGPEFLIYFQGTGAADDSGLPNDRFFAVRPEGSVSTLKIQRTERGDSAVYLCASSSNRGETQYFGPGTRLLVL.

The chain recombines TRBV5-6 with TRBJ2-5, with D possibly matching TRBD2 (5 bases). Trimming removed 3 bases from V and 2 bases from J, with 14 bases in between. The germline CDR1 and CDR2 sequences are SGHDT and YYEEEE. CDR3 length: 15 amino acids. CDR3 DNA sequence: TGTGCCAGCAGCTCGCTAGCCCTTAAGCAAGAGACCCAGTACTTC. Its translation: CASSSLALKQETQYF. The entire variable domain, with the rest obtained from reference TRBV5-6 and TRBJ2-5, is as follows: DAGVTQSPTHLIKTRGQQVTLRCSPKSGHDTVSWYQQALGQGPQFIFQYYEEEERQRGNFPDRFSGHQFPNYSSELNVNALLLGDSALYLCASSSLALKQETQYFGPGTRLLVL.

This sequence joins TRBV10-3 and TRBJ2-3, with D tentatively TRBD2 (6 bases). Trimming left V 8 bases short and J 4 bases short, with 13 bases between. Germline CDR1 and CDR2: ENHRY and SYGVKD. The CDR3 covers 13 residues. This chain's CDR3 is CAIAGREADTQYF. Written as DNA, the CDR3 is TGTGCCATCGCGGGTAGGGAGGCAGATACGCAGTATTTT.

This clone was seen a single time. The chain uses TRBV19 and TRBJ2-7; D is uncertain. V was clipped by 9 bases and J by 7 bases, with 16 bases between them. Germline V CDR1 and CDR2: LNHDA, SQIVND (reference sequence). There are 12 residues in the CDR3. CDR3 loop: CASKTGTGEQYF. CDR3 in DNA: TGTGCCAGCAAAACCGGCACGGGTGAGCAGTACTTC.

To note about this clone: Other DNA sequences within the sample encode an identical CDR3. The chain carries TRBV6-5 and TRBJ2-3, with TRBD2 matching over 7 bases. This CDR3 has 16 residues. Looked up from germline, CDR1 is MNHEY and CDR2 is SVGAGI. The V and J ends lost 2 bases and 0 bases, in that order; junction bases with no gene match: 5. CDR3 sequence: CASSYGWGGSTDTQYF. For the CDR3, the DNA is TGTGCCAGCAGTTACGGTTGGGGGGGGAGCACAGATACGCAGTATTTT.

This chain links TRBV5-4 with TRBJ2-1, with 11 bases identical to TRBD2. CDR1 SGHNT and CDR2 YYREEE come from the germline V gene (reference sequence). With V trimmed by 4 bases and J by 9 bases, 9 bases remained unmatched. This CDR3 has 15 amino acids. In DNA, the CDR3 is TGTGCCAGCAGCATTAGCGGGGGGGTGTTCGGTGAGCAGTTCTTC. Translation: CASSISGGVFGEQFF.

The rearrangement joins TRBV4-1 to TRBJ1-6; D ambiguous. Per the germline V gene, CDR1 is MGHRA and CDR2 is YSYEKL. Trimming left V 0 bases short and J 0 bases short, with 3 bases between. The CDR3 runs 15 residues. CDR3 residues: CASSQESSYNSPLHF. CDR3 nucleotides: TGCGCCAGCAGCCAAGAGAGCTCCTATAATTCACCCCTCCACTTT.

The V call is TRBV6-6, the J call TRBJ1-6; 9 nucleotides align to TRBD1. The ends lost 6 bases at V and 7 bases at J; junction bases unmatched: 10. Germline V gives CDR1 MNHNY, CDR2 SVGAGI (reference sequence). The CDR3 runs to 16 residues. The CDR3 reads CASSSPGQGKNSPLHF. The CDR3 DNA follows: TGTGCCAGCAGCTCACCGGGACAGGGAAAGAATTCACCCCTCCACTTT.

The V call is TRBV11-3, the J call TRBJ2-7, with a possible D match to TRBD2 (5 bases). CDR1 SGHNT and CDR2 YENEEA come from the germline V gene. Trimming pared 4 bases from V and 7 bases from J, leaving 11 bases between. The CDR3 sequence is 12 residues long. Here the CDR3 reads CASSSATGEQYF. DNA of the CDR3: TGTGCCAGCAGCTCGGCGACGGGAGAGCAGTACTTC.

The chain carries TRBV4-2 and TRBJ2-5, with TRBD1 identical over 8 bases. The CDR3 covers 16 residues. J gave up 2 bases and V 3 bases, and 8 bases lay outside the gene matches. Germline assignment: CDR1 LGHNA and CDR2 YNFKEQ. CDR3 protein: CASSHTGGMTQETQYF. As DNA, the CDR3 is TGTGCCAGCAGCCACACAGGGGGTATGACTCAAGAGACCCAGTACTTC.

The J gene is TRBJ2-7, the V gene TRBV2; 15 positions agree with TRBD2. V lost 6 bases and J lost 7; bases outside the gene matches: 4. Per germline, CDR1 SNHLY and CDR2 FYNNEI. The CDR3 consists of 14 residues. Here the CDR3 DNA reads TGTGCCAGCAGCGGGACTAGCGGGAGGTGGGAGCAGTACTTC. Translation: CASSGTSGRWEQYF.

The chain employs TRBV6-5 and TRBJ2-4; D may be TRBD2 (6 bases). The germline gives CDR1 MNHEY, CDR2 SVGAGI. V dropped 6 bases and J dropped 9 bases, with 15 bases sitting between them. This CDR3 spans 13 amino acids. For the CDR3, the DNA is TGTGCCAGCAGAAAGGAGGGAGTAGGCATTCAGTACTTC. Its protein product is CASRKEGVGIQYF.

The gene calls are TRBV7-2 and TRBJ2-7; tentative D call: TRBD1 (7 bases). This CDR3 is built from 15 residues. Trimming removed 7 bases from V and 3 bases from J, with 19 bases in between. Per the germline V gene, CDR1 is SGHTA and CDR2 is FQGNSA. The CDR3 loop reads CASTEAGTAVYEQYF. DNA for the CDR3: TGTGCCAGCACCGAGGCGGGGACAGCAGTCTACGAGCAGTACTTC. Based on the CDR3 plus reference TRBV7-2 and TRBJ2-7, the full variable domain is GAGVSQSPSNKVTEKGKDVELRCDPISGHTALYWYRQSLGQGLEFLIYFQGNSAPDKSGLPSDRFSAERTGGSVSTLTIQRTQQEDSAVYLCASTEAGTAVYEQYFGPGTRLTVT.

The rearrangement uses TRBV19 and TRBJ2-2; 8 nucleotides align to TRBD1. The CDR3 is 15 amino acids. V was clipped by 11 bases and J by 0 bases; unmatched bases: 8. CDR1 and CDR2 from the germline V gene are LNHDA and SQIVND (reference sequence). The CDR3 spells CACGQGASNTGELFF. Here the CDR3 DNA reads TGTGCCTGCGGACAGGGCGCCTCGAACACCGGGGAGCTGTTTTTT.

The CDR3 DNA sequence: TGTGCCAGCATCCCGACAGCCTACGAGCAGTACTTC. Its translation is CASIPTAYEQYF. The rearrangement links TRBV25-1 to TRBJ2-7; the D gene is possibly TRBD1 (5 bases). The germline gives CDR1 MGHDK, CDR2 SYGVNS. There are 12 residues in the CDR3. The V gene lost 7 bases and the J gene lost 2 bases, with 9 bases spanning the gap.

The V and J genes are TRBV12-5 and TRBJ2-5; no clear D. CDR1 is LGHNT and CDR2 is FRNRAP in the germline V gene. This CDR3 contains 15 residues. V shed 1 base and J shed 2 bases, with 11 bases lying between them. The CDR3 protein is CASGLGFGPQETQYF. In DNA, the CDR3 is TGTGCTAGTGGTTTGGGGTTTGGGCCGCAAGAGACCCAGTACTTC.

As regards this clone: Germline is not matched at one junction end, which may reflect a read error. This chain links TRBV6-6 with TRBJ2-1; 11 bases are shared with TRBD1. Germline V gene lookup returns CDR1 MNHNY and CDR2 SVGAGI (reference sequence). The CDR3 has 16 residues. The CDR3 DNA reads TGTGCCAGCAGTAACTCCGGGACAGGGGGCTACAATGAGCAGTTCTTC. Protein: CASSNSGTGGYNEQFF.

J is TRBJ2-1 and V is TRBV4-3, with a tentative D call TRBD2 (5 bases). CDR1 is LGHNA and CDR2 is YSLEER in the germline V gene. The CDR3 is made up of 15 amino acids. The V end was cut by 0 bases, the J end by 7 bases, with 13 bases between. The CDR3 bases are TGCGCCAGCAGCCAAGAAGAGGGTGTGGTAAATGAGCAGTTCTTC. Its protein product is CASSQEEGVVNEQFF.

The CDR3, as DNA: TGTGCCAGCAGCTGTTTCTCTACTCCGTCTGGAAACACCATATATTTT. This translates into CASSCFSTPSGNTIYF. The chain employs TRBV6-7 and TRBJ1-3; no firm D call. TRBV6-7 counts as an open reading frame of uncertain function. CDR3 length: 16 residues. Trimming removed 6 bases from V and 1 base from J, with 16 bases in between.

This sequence joins TRBV7-6 and TRBJ2-7, with a weak D call TRBD2 (5 bases). CDR1 is SGHVS, CDR2 FNYEAQ, per germline. The CDR3 has 15 amino acids. Trimming stripped 0 bases from V and 1 base from J, with 10 bases between. CDR3 in DNA: TGTGCCAGCAGCTTAGCCGCGGGCGGGTCCTACGAGCAGTACTTC. Its translation is CASSLAAGGSYEQYF.

The chain couples TRBV7-2 to TRBJ1-3; 7 nucleotides line up with TRBD1. CDR1 is SGHTA and CDR2 is FQGNSA in the germline V gene. V shed 5 bases, J shed 4 bases, and the junction held 11 bases outside the gene matches. The CDR3 length is 16 residues. Here the CDR3 reads CASSLGGQRGGNTIYF. The CDR3 DNA follows: TGTGCCAGCAGCCTCGGGGGACAGAGGGGCGGAAACACCATATATTTT. Combining the CDR3 with reference TRBV7-2 and TRBJ1-3 gives the whole variable domain GAGVSQSPSNKVTEKGKDVELRCDPISGHTALYWYRQSLGQGLEFLIYFQGNSAPDKSGLPSDRFSAERTGGSVSTLTIQRTQQEDSAVYLCASSLGGQRGGNTIYFGEGSWLTVV.

The chain uses TRBV10-3 and TRBJ2-7; 9 bases fit TRBD2. The V and J ends lost 0 bases and 4 bases, in that order; junction bases with no gene match: 4. Germline V gives CDR1 ENHRY, CDR2 SYGVKD. CDR3 size: 15 residues. Written as DNA, the CDR3 is TGTGCCATCAGTGAGTCGCTAGCGGGAAGGTACGAGCAGTACTTC. It codes for CAISESLAGRYEQYF.

This clone was recorded a few times. The CDR3 spells CASSLGASSSGNTIYF. In nucleotides, the CDR3 is TGCGCCAGCAGCTTAGGGGCCAGTTCCTCTGGAAACACCATATATTTT. The chain combines TRBV5-1 with TRBJ1-3, with D perhaps matching TRBD1 (5 bases). The CDR3 has 16 amino acids. CDR1 and CDR2 from the germline V gene are SGHRS and YFSETQ. V dropped 2 bases and J dropped 0 bases, with 12 bases sitting between them. Using reference TRBV5-1 and TRBJ1-3 for the parts outside the CDR3, the full variable domain is KAGVTQTPRYLIKTRGQQVTLSCSPISGHRSVSWYQQTPGQGLQFLFEYFSETQRNKGNFPGRFSGRQFSNSRSEMNVSTLELGDSALYLCASSLGASSSGNTIYFGEGSWLTVV.

The chain combines TRBV10-3 with TRBJ2-1, with 10 bases identical to TRBD2. The CDR3 totals 14 residues. The germline CDR1 and CDR2 sequences are ENHRY and SYGVKD. J was trimmed by 5 bases and V by 3 bases; bases with no gene match: 1. The CDR3 nucleotides read TGTGCCATCAGTGAACTAGCGGGGAACAATGAGCAGTTCTTC. Translating it yields CAISELAGNNEQFF.

The genes are TRBV5-4 and TRBJ1-3; D possibly corresponds to TRBD1 (6 bases). The CDR3 loop spans 15 amino acids. V lost 0 bases and J 2 bases, leaving 9 bases between the germline ends. Germline values: CDR1 SGHNT, CDR2 YYREEE (reference sequence). The CDR3 loop is CASSLGSGAGNTIYF. CDR3 DNA: TGTGCCAGCAGCTTGGGGTCAGGGGCTGGAAACACCATATATTTT.

A single count supports this clone. The CDR3 coding sequence is TGTGCCAGCAGCTTAGTGTCCCAAGGGCCTTTAGACAGGGACACTGAAGCTTTCTTT. Translation: CASSLVSQGPLDRDTEAFF. The gene calls are TRBV7-8 and TRBJ1-1; 7 bases are shared with TRBD1. CDR1 is SGHVS, CDR2 FQNEAQ, per germline. Trimming at V came to 1 base and at J to 3 bases, leaving 17 bases not matched to a gene. This CDR3 contains 19 residues.

A few counts support this clone. The chain links TRBV30 to TRBJ1-1, with D possibly being TRBD1 (6 bases). The CDR3 contains 13 residues. Trimming removed 4 bases from V and 2 bases from J, with 11 bases in between. Looked up from germline, CDR1 is GTSNPN and CDR2 is SVGIG (reference sequence). The DNA of the CDR3 is TGTGCCTGGAACGGCAGGGGCAACACTGAAGCTTTCTTT. As protein: CAWNGRGNTEAFF.

This clone has just a few counts. The chain employs TRBV7-2 and TRBJ2-2, with 12 bases aligning to TRBD2. The CDR3 has 16 amino acids. V lost 5 bases, J lost 4 bases, and 5 bases stayed unmatched. The V gene's germline CDR1 is SGHTA and CDR2 FQGNSA. The CDR3 spells CASSVGLAGPTGELFF. For the CDR3, the DNA is TGTGCCAGCAGCGTGGGACTAGCGGGTCCCACCGGGGAGCTGTTTTTT.